This record looks at one T cell receptor beta chain sequence and its context. Antigen specificity is unknown. An end of the junction differs from the germline gene, which may be a read error. Germline CDR1 reads SEHNR; CDR2 reads FQNEAQ (reference sequence). The CDR3 is 15 residues long. Co-extraction of RNA and DNA was performed on 20-30 mg of unsorted bulk tissue. The record originates from a study of tumor-infiltrating lymphocytes in primary liver carcinoma. A primer matching the constant region was used to make TCR beta cDNA from 450 to 500 ng of total RNA. Employing slightly modified ARM-PCR, three nested multiplex PCR rounds were run, and these gave rise to the TCR beta libraries. A C-beta reverse primer and TRBV1-TRBV30 forward primers served in each of the first two PCR rounds, at ten to eleven cycles apiece. TCRdb fed the multiplex PCR reads into MiXCR, producing one record per CDR3 protein. The sample lists approximately 110,000 distinct CDR3 sequences, roughly three fifths occurring once.

Whole-study findings and limits: Only about 7.5-24% of top clones occurred in every one of the five tumor regions.

The chain couples TRBV7-9 to TRBJ2-5, with D possibly matching TRBD2 (5 bases). The source is a woman in her sixties or seventies with primary liver carcinoma and hepatitis B virus infection. The source material was liver tumor tissue from sampling region 1. The subset here: tumor region T1, superior pole. This CDR3 is CTSTRGEGWEETQYF. The CDR3 coding sequence is TGTACCAGCACCCGGGGAGAAGGCTGGGAAGAGACCCAGTACTTC.